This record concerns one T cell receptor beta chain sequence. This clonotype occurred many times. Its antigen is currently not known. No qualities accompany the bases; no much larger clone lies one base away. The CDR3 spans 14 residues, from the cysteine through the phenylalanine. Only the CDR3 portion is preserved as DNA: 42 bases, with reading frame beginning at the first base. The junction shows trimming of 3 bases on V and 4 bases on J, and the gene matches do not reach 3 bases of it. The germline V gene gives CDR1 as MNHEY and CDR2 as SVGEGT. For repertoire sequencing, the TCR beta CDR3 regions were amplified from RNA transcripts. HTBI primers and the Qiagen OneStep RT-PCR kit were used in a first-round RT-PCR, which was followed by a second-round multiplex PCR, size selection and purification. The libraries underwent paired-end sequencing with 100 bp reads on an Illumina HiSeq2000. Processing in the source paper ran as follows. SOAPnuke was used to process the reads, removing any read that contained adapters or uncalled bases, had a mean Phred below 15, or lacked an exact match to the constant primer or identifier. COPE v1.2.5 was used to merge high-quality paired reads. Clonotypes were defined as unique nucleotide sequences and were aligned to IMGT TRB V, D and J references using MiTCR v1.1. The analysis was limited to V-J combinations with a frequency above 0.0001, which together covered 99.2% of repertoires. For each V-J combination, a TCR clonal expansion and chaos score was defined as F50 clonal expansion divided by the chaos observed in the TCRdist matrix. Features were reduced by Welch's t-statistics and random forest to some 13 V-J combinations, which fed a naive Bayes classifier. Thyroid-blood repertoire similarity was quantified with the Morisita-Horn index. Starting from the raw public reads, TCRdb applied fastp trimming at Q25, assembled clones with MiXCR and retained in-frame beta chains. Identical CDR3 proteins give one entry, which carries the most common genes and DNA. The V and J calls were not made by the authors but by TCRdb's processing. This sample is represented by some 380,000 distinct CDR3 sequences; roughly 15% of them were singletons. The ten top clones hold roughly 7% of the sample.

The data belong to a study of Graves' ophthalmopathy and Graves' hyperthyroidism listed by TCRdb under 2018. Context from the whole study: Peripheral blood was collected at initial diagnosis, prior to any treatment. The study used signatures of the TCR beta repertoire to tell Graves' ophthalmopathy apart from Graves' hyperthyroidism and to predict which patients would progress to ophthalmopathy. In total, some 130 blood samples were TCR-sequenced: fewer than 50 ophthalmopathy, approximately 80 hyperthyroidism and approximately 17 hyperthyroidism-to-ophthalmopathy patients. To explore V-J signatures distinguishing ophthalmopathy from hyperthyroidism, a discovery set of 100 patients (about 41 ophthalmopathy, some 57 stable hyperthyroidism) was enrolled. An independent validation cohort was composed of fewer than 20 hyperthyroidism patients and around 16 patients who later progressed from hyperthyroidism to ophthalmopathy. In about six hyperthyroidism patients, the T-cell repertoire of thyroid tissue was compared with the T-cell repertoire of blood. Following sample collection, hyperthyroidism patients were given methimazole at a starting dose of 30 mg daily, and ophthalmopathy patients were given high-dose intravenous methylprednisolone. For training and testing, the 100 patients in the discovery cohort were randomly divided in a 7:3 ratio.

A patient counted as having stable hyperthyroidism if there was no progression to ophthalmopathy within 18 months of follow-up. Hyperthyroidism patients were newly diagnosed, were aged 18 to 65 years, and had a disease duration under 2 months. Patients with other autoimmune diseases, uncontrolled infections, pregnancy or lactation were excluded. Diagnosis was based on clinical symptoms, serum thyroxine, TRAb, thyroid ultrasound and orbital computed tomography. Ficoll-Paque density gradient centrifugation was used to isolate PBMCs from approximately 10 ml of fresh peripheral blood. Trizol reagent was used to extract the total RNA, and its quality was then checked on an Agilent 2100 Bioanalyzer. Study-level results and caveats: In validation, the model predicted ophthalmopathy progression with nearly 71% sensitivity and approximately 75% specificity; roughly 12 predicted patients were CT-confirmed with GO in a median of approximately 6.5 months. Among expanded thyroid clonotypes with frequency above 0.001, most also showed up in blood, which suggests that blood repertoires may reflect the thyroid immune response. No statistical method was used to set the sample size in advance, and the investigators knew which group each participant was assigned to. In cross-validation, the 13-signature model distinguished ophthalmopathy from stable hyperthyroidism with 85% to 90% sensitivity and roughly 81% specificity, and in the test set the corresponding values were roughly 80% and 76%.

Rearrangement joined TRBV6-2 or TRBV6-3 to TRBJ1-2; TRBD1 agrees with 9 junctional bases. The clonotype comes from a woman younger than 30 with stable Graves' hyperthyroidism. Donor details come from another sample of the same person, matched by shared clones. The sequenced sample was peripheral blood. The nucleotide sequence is TGTGCCAGCAGTTATACGACAGGGGGCTATGGCTACACCTTC. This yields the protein CASSYTTGGYGYTF.